This TCR beta chain was documented in a study of cytomegalovirus exposure and HLA in healthy donors. Study findings and constraints: A later analysis linked a missense variant in DCLRE1C to the trimming of TCR beta V and J genes. Among CMV-associated TCR beta chains, most appeared HLA-restricted in a later analysis. The number of N-insertions in an Asian-associated ancestry cluster was reportedly below the roughly 620-donor mean in a later analysis.

Use of 60 Vbeta and 13 Jbeta primers characterized the PCR. Clones were sequenced by immunoSEQ multiplex PCR, and TCRdb holds only the in-frame ones, with some missing. The sample contains approximately 170,000 clones, approximately 71% of which appear only once. About this clone: Its specificity is unknown.

The germline V gene encodes CDR1 SGHDT and CDR2 YYEEEE. This CDR3 is built from 15 residues. Unmatched junction bases numbered 6, after V lost 4 bases and J lost 3 bases. The sample comprised PBMCs. The clonotype comes from a male donor in good health and CMV-seronegative. The V and J genes are TRBV5-6 and TRBJ2-7; 11 bases are a match to TRBD2. The CDR3: CASSRGLAGLYEQYF. The CDR3 DNA is TGTGCCAGCAGCCGCGGACTAGCGGGCCTCTACGAGCAGTACTTC.